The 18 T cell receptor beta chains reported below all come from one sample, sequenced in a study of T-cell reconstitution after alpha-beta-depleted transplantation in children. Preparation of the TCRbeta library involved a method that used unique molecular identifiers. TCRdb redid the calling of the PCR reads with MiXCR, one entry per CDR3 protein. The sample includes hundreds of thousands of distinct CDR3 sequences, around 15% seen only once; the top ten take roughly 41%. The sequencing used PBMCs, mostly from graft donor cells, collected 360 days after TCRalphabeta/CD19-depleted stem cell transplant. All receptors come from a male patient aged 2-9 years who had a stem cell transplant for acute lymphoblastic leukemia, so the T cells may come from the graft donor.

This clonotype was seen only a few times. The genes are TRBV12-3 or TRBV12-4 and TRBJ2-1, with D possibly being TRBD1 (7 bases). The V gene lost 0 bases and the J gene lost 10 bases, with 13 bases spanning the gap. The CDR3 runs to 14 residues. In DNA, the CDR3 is TGTGCCAGCAGTTTAGCAGGAGGGGGCCCGGAGCAGTTCTTC. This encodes CASSLAGGGPEQFF.

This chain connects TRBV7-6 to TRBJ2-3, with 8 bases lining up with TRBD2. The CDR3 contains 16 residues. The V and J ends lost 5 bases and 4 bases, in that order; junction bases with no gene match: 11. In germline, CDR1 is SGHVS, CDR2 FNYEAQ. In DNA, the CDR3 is TGTGCCAGCAGCCGACATCACGGGACTAGTGCAGATACGCAGTATTTT. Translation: CASSRHHGTSADTQYF.

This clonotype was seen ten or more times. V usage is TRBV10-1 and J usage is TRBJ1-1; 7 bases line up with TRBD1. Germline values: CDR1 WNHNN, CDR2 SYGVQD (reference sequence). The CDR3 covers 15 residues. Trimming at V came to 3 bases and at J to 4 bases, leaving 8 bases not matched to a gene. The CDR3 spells CASSEGQGGVTEAFF. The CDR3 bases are TGCGCCAGCAGTGAAGGGCAGGGGGGGGTCACTGAAGCTTTCTTT.

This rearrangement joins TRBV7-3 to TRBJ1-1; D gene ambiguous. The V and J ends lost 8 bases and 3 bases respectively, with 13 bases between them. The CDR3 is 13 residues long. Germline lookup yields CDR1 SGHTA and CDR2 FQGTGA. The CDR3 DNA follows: TGTGCCAGCGGGGTTGGATTAGACACTGAAGCTTTCTTT. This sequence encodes CASGVGLDTEAFF.

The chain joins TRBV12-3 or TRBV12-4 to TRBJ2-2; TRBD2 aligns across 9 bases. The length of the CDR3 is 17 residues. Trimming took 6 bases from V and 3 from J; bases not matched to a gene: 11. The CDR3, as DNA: TGTGCCAGCAGCCTTGCGGGGGGGCCATATTACACCGGGGAGCTGTTTTTT. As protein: CASSLAGGPYYTGELFF.

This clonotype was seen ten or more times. CDR3 sequence reads: CASSAAGTGELFF. Here the CDR3 DNA reads TGTGCCAGCAGTGCAGCAGGCACCGGGGAGCTGTTTTTT. V gene TRBV2 combines with J gene TRBJ2-2, with D unresolved. The length of the CDR3 is 13 residues. Germline V gene data show CDR1 as SNHLY and CDR2 as FYNNEI. The V end was cut by 4 bases, the J end by 4 bases, with 7 bases between.

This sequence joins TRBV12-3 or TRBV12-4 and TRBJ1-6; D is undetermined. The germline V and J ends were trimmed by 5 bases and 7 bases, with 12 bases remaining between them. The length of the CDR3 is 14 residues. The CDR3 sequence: CASSPESRNSPLHF. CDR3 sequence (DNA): TGTGCCAGCAGTCCCGAATCCCGGAATTCACCCCTCCACTTT.

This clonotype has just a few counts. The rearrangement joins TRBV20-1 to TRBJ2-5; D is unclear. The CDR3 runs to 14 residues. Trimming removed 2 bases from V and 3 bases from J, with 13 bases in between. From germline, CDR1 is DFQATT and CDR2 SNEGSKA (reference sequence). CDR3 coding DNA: TGCAGTGCTAGATCTGGGCAGCTGAAAGAGACCCAGTACTTC. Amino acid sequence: CSARSGQLKETQYF.

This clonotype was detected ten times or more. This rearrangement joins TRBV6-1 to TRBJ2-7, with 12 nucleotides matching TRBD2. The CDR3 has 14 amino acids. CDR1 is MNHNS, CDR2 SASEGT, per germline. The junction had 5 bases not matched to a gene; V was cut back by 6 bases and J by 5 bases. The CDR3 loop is CASRLAGGPHEQYF. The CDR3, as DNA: TGTGCCAGCAGGCTAGCGGGAGGGCCCCACGAGCAGTACTTC.

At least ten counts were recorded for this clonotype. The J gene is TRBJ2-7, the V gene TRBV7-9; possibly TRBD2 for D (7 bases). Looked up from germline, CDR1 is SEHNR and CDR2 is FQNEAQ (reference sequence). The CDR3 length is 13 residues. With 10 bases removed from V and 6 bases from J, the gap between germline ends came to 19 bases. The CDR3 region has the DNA TGTGCCACCAAAGGGGGGGACAAGGCCGAGCAGTACTTC. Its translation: CATKGGDKAEQYF.

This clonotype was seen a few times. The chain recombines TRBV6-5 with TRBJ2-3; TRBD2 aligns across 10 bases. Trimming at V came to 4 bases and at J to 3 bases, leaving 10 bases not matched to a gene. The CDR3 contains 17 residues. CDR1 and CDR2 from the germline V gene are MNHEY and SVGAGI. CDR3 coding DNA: TGTGCCAGCAGTTCCCTCCGGACTAGCGGAGCAACAGATACGCAGTATTTT. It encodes CASSSLRTSGATDTQYF.

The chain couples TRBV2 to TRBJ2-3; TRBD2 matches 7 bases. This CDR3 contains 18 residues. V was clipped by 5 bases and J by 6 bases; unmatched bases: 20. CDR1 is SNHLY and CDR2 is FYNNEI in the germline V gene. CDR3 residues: CASSSLIDQRERFDTQYF. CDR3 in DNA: TGTGCCAGCAGTTCGCTGATTGACCAGCGGGAAAGGTTTGATACGCAGTATTTT.

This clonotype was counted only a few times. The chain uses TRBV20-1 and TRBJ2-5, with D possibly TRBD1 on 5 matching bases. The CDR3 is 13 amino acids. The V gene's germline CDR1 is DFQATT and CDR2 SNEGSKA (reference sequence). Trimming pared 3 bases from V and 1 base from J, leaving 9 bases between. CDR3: CSARRRGQETQYF. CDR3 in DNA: TGCAGTGCTAGGAGAAGGGGCCAAGAGACCCAGTACTTC.

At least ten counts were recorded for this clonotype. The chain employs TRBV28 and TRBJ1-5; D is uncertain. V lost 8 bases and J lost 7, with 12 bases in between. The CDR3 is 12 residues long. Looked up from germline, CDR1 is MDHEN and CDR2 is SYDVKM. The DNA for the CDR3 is TGTGCCAGCCACGATTCAGGCCAGCCCCAGCATTTT. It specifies CASHDSGQPQHF.

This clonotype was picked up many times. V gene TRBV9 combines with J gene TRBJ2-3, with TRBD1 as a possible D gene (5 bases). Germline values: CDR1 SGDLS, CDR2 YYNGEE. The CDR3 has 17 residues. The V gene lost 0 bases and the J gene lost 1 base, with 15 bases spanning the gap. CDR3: CASSVESVQGRTDTQYF. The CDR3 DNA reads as TGTGCCAGCAGCGTAGAAAGCGTCCAGGGCCGCACAGATACGCAGTATTTT. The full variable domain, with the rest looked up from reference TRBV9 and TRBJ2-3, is DSGVTQTPKHLITATGQRVTLRCSPRSGDLSVYWYQQSLDQGLQFLIQYYNGEERAKGNILERFSAQQFPDLHSELNLSSLELGDSALYFCASSVESVQGRTDTQYFGPGTRLTVL.

The CDR3 coding sequence is TGTGCCAGCTCACCGAAGTCGAGGAAGGTGATCACAGATACGCAGTATTTT. As protein: CASSPKSRKVITDTQYF. This sequence joins TRBV18 and TRBJ2-3; no reliable D call. The germline CDR1 and CDR2 sequences are KGHSH and LQKENI. V was cut by 3 bases and J by 2 bases, with 18 bases left in between. The CDR3 runs to 17 residues. The full variable domain, with the rest looked up from reference TRBV18 and TRBJ2-3, is NAGVMQNPRHLVRRRGQEARLRCSPMKGHSHVYWYRQLPEEGLKFMVYLQKENIIDESGMPKERFSAEFPKEGPSILRIQQVVRGDSAAYFCASSPKSRKVITDTQYFGPGTRLTVL.

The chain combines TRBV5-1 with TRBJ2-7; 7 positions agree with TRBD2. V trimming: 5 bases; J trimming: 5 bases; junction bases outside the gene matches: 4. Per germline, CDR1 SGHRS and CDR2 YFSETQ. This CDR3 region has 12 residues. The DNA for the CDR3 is TGCGCCAGCAGGCTGGGAGGGAACGAGCAGTACTTC. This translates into CASRLGGNEQYF.

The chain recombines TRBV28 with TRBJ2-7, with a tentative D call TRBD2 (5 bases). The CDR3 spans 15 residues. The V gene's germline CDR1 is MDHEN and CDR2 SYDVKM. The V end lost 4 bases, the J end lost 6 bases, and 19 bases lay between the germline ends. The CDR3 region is CASSSLVREIAEQYF. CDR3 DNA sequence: TGTGCCAGCAGTTCACTAGTGCGAGAAATCGCCGAGCAGTACTTC. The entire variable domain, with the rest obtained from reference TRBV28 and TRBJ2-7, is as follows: DVKVTQSSRYLVKRTGEKVFLECVQDMDHENMFWYRQDPGLGLRLIYFSYDVKMKEKGDIPEGYSVSREKKERFSLILESASTNQTSMYLCASSSLVREIAEQYFGPGTRLTVT.